This T cell receptor (beta chain) was captured in a study of beta chain features in type 1 diabetes. Overall study results and limits: VDJ junctions sequenced from type 1 diabetes patients showed fewer insertions and more deletions. Patients' naive, central memory and Treg TCRB repertoires seemed closer to one another than those of healthy donors. When Type 1 diabetes patients were examined, their TCRB CDR3s proved moderately but significantly shorter in all four CD4+ subsets.

The germline gives CDR1 ENHRY, CDR2 SYGVKD. This CDR3 is built from 13 residues. Between the trimmed V and J ends, which lost 8 bases and 6 bases, there was a span of 15 bases. Sequenced material consisted of expressed TCRB transcripts (all of the isolated RNA was reverse transcribed). There were approximately 3.5 million reads on average in the naive, central memory and regulatory T cell samples. Assay used: immunoSEQ multiplex PCR; TCRdb lists only in-frame clones, some missing. The sample consists of 240,000 or so clones, 68% of them appearing once. Only a few counts were recorded for this clone. The antigen remains undetermined.

The receptor was derived from a man aged 25-40 years in good health. The sequencing input was naive CD4+ T cells from blood. V usage is TRBV10-3 and J usage is TRBJ2-3; weak D call: TRBD1 (5 bases). In DNA, the CDR3 is TGTGCCATCCGGTCACAGGCAACGGATACGCAGTATTTT. This codes for CAIRSQATDTQYF.